Described below is a single TCR beta chain sequence and its context. Its antigen is not identified. Germline V gene sequence: CDR1 SQVTM, CDR2 ANQGSEA. V lost 3 bases to trimming and J lost 8 bases, with 11 bases between them. CDR3 length equals 12 residues. Sequencing used immunoSEQ version 4 in survey mode. TCRdb's copy holds only in-frame clones and misses some; the assay was immunoSEQ multiplex PCR. Among approximately 30,000 clones listed, roughly 82% were seen once. The record originates from a study of persistence of HIV-infected CD4 T cells. Study-wide background: The sample holds CD4+ T cells responsive to CMV or HIV-1 Gag.

The stimulus was lysate of CMV-infected fibroblasts, 9 to 10 ug/mL. CD40L/CD69 double-negative CD45RO-high memory CD4+ T cells were collected. Broader study findings: Compared with CD3/CD28-stimulated cells, CMV- and Gag-responding cells showed lower TCRbeta richness. Proviral oligoclonality tracked with TCR oligoclonality within the same sorted cells.

The sequenced sample was CD4+ T cells sorted from PBMCs after roughly 18-hour stimulation, obtained from a patient who received antiretroviral therapy. The chain combines TRBV29-1 with TRBJ1-3; D is possibly TRBD1 (6 bases). This receptor was obtained from an adult woman with HIV who was CMV-seropositive. The CDR3 DNA reads as TGCAGCGTTGAGAGGGGGACACACACCATATATTTT. Translated: CSVERGTHTIYF.